A selection of T cell receptor beta chains follows, all from one sample in a study of early T cells in non-severe SARS-CoV-2 infection. TCRdb processed the 5' RACE reads anew with MiXCR; each CDR3 protein has one entry. Altogether tens of thousands of distinct CDR3 sequences are present, approximately 15% being singletons, with the ten largest covering roughly 7%. The sequencing input was whole blood. The receptors were gathered from an adult who was a healthcare worker with PCR-confirmed SARS-CoV-2 infection or an uninfected control (not recorded which). Both conserved end residues are part of each CDR3. Each record gives: J gene, clone size, V gene, D gene, CDR3 DNA, CDR3 protein. D genes are given only for firm matches. Only part of the rows carry a size: once, few, many, or a class if the clone is expanded.

>TRBJ2-4|few|TRBV3-1|NA
TGTGCCAGCAGCCAAGAGAGGCGGGATACACTAGCCAAAAACATTCAGTACTTC
CASSQERRDTLAKNIQYF
>TRBJ2-7|medium-sized|TRBV7-9|TRBD2
TGTGCCAGCAGCTTAACGGTTAGCGGGAGAGCCACCTACGAGCAGTACTTC
CASSLTVSGRATYEQYF
>TRBJ1-2|few|TRBV7-2|NA
TGTGCCAGCAGCTTAGCTTCTTTGGGGGTTTATGGCTACACCTTC
CASSLASLGVYGYTF
>TRBJ2-7|few|TRBV29-1|NA
TGCAGCGGCGGGCGGACACTCGAGCAGTACTTC
CSGGRTLEQYF
>TRBJ2-7|few|TRBV20-1|TRBD1
TGCAGTGCACCGACAGGGTACTACGAGCAGTACTTC
CSAPTGYYEQYF
>TRBJ2-3|many|TRBV27|NA
TGTGCCAGCAGTTTAAATGGGGATACGCAGTATTTT
CASSLNGDTQYF
>TRBJ2-7|NA|TRBV20-1|TRBD1
TGCAGTGCTGCCGGTCGACAGGGCAGTAGGTACGAGCAGTACTTC
CSAAGRQGSRYEQYF
>TRBJ1-1|many|TRBV7-9|NA
TGTGCCAGCAGCTTAGCGGGGGCCACGATGGGAGCTTTCTTT
CASSLAGATMGAFF
>TRBJ1-1|few|TRBV12-3/TRBV12-4|NA
TGTGCCAGCAGTTCGTCACATAGGGGTGAAGCTTTCTTT
CASSSSHRGEAFF
>TRBJ2-5|NA|TRBV29-1|NA
TGCAGCCCCGGACCCGGAGGGGGAGAGACCCAGTACTTC
CSPGPGGGETQYF
>TRBJ1-3|few|TRBV7-9|NA
TGTGCCAGCAGCCCGCAAGAAGGGAGTGGAAACACCATATATTTT
CASSPQEGSGNTIYF
>TRBJ2-1|many|TRBV11-2|TRBD2
TGTGCCAGCAGCACTAGCGGACGACACAATGAGCAGTTCTTC
CASSTSGRHNEQFF
>TRBJ2-1|NA|TRBV19|TRBD2
TGTGCCAGTGCCCCGACGGTAGCGGGCCCGAGCTCCTACAATGAGCAGTTCTTC
CASAPTVAGPSSYNEQFF
>TRBJ1-1|NA|TRBV14|NA
TGTGCCAGCAGCCACGCCTTCTCGGGCACTGAAGCTTTCTTT
CASSHAFSGTEAFF